This T cell receptor (beta chain) was sequenced in a study of blood T cells in healthy people across ages. Study-wide results and caveats: Naive T cell percentage by flow cytometry tracked strongly with beta diversity. Per-million-T-cell TCR beta diversity fell roughly linearly with age.

Trimming shortened V by 5 bases and J by 1 base, and 17 bases separated the two germline ends. This CDR3 has 16 residues. Germline-derived CDR1 and CDR2 are SGHAT and FQNNGV. It was with a sample-barcoded 5' primer and a J-beta primer mix that a second PCR of roughly 7 to 12 cycles was run. Using its own MiXCR run on the 5' RACE reads, TCRdb lists one record per CDR3 protein. This sample carries 600,000 to 800,000 distinct CDR3 sequences, under 65% of them seen once, and the ten largest clones take approximately 13%. Every sample had a minimum of 6 million PBMCs isolated. This clonotype was observed a few times. Its antigen is as yet unknown.

This TCR derives from a woman of 80 years or more in good health. The sequencing input was blood. The chain recombines TRBV11-2 with TRBJ2-5; D is possibly TRBD1 (5 bases). The CDR3 DNA is TGTGCCAGCAGCCCCAACCGAGGACACCCCCAAGAGACCCAGTACTTC. Protein: CASSPNRGHPQETQYF.